This entry lists 27 T cell receptor beta chains sequenced from one sample in a study of blood T cells in healthy people across ages. Primed by a sample-barcoded 5' primer and a J-beta primer mix, a second PCR proceeded for 7 to 11 cycles. Using its own MiXCR run on the 5' RACE reads, TCRdb lists one record per CDR3 protein. The repertoire holds roughly 2 million distinct CDR3 sequences, with about 50% as singletons. The sample comprised blood. These receptors all come from a woman aged 40 to 50 in good health.

V and J are TRBV20-1 and TRBJ2-5, with D possibly being TRBD1 (6 bases). The CDR3 loop spans 13 amino acids. Trimming removed 4 bases from V and 2 bases from J, with 11 bases in between. Per the germline V gene, CDR1 is DFQATT and CDR2 is SNEGSKA (reference sequence). The CDR3 DNA reads as TGCAGTGCTAAATGGGGACAACAAGAGACCCAGTACTTC. Translated: CSAKWGQQETQYF.

The chain links TRBV20-1 to TRBJ2-5; D gene unclear. There are 15 residues in the CDR3. Trimming took 6 bases from V and 2 from J, leaving 19 bases between them. The germline CDR1 and CDR2 sequences are DFQATT and SNEGSKA (reference sequence). CDR3 nucleotide sequence: TGCAGTGCCCCTGACCCACGTGACCAGCAAGAGACCCAGTACTTC. This gives the protein CSAPDPRDQQETQYF.

This clonotype was observed a few times. The CDR3: CASSLVSVAKNIQYF. The CDR3 DNA reads as TGTGCCAGCAGTTTAGTGTCGGTAGCCAAAAACATTCAGTACTTC. The chain joins TRBV12-3 or TRBV12-4 to TRBJ2-4; D uncertain. This CDR3 has 15 residues. With 1 base removed from V and 0 bases from J, the gap between germline ends came to 7 bases.

The chain links TRBV20-1 to TRBJ2-7, with 7 bases aligning to TRBD1. CDR3 length: 14 residues. The J segment lost 2 bases and the V segment lost 6 bases, leaving 10 bases of the junction unmatched. Per germline, CDR1 DFQATT and CDR2 SNEGSKA (reference sequence). The CDR3 reads CSATQGYFPYEQYF. The CDR3, as DNA: TGCAGTGCGACACAGGGGTACTTCCCCTACGAGCAGTACTTC.

This clonotype came up a few times. The chain joins TRBV24-1 to TRBJ2-1, with TRBD1 identical over 9 bases. Trimming at V came to 3 bases and at J to 5 bases, leaving 7 bases not matched to a gene. CDR3 size: 16 residues. Germline V CDR1 and CDR2: KGHDR, SFDVKD. The CDR3 DNA reads as TGTGCCACCAGTGATGGGGGACAGGGATGGGACAATGAGCAGTTCTTC. Amino acid sequence: CATSDGGQGWDNEQFF.

The chain combines TRBV27 with TRBJ2-1, with TRBD2 matching 11 bases. The CDR3 is 15 amino acids. V trimming: 7 bases; J trimming: 8 bases; junction bases outside the gene matches: 10. CDR1 is MNHEY, CDR2 SMNVEV, per germline (reference sequence). CDR3 nucleotides: TGTGCCAGCATAACATTAGCGGGGGGGCACCATGAGCAGTTCTTC. Amino acids: CASITLAGGHHEQFF.

A few counts support this clonotype. The chain combines TRBV9 with TRBJ1-6; perhaps TRBD1 as D (5 bases). V gave up 0 bases and J gave up 7 bases, with 8 bases separating them. The CDR3 totals 14 residues. Germline assignment: CDR1 SGDLS and CDR2 YYNGEE. The CDR3 DNA reads TGTGCCAGCAGCGTAGAAGGGGCGAATTCACCCCTCCACTTT. Encoded protein: CASSVEGANSPLHF. Together with reference TRBV9 and TRBJ1-6, the CDR3 gives the full variable domain: DSGVTQTPKHLITATGQRVTLRCSPRSGDLSVYWYQQSLDQGLQFLIQYYNGEERAKGNILERFSAQQFPDLHSELNLSSLELGDSALYFCASSVEGANSPLHFGNGTRLTVT.

This clonotype showed up just once. The V call is TRBV5-4, the J call TRBJ1-6; no reliable D call. V dropped 2 bases and J dropped 8 bases, with 14 bases sitting between them. The germline V gene has CDR1 SGHNT and CDR2 YYREEE (reference sequence). The CDR3 extends over 15 amino acids. The CDR3 loop reads CASSLEGTSDSPLHF. The DNA of the CDR3 is TGTGCCAGCAGCTTAGAAGGAACCAGCGATTCACCCCTCCACTTT.

V and J are TRBV24-1 and TRBJ2-4; D uncertain. CDR3 length: 16 residues. Germline loops: CDR1 KGHDR, CDR2 SFDVKD. V was trimmed by 3 bases and J by 6 bases, leaving 17 bases between them. The CDR3 DNA is TGTGCCACCAGTGATGTTGGTTCGGAACAAGGAAACATTCAGTACTTC. Protein sequence: CATSDVGSEQGNIQYF.

The genes are TRBV15 and TRBJ2-5, with a tentative D call TRBD1 (7 bases). V was clipped by 3 bases and J by 4 bases, with 15 bases between them. CDR1 LNHNV and CDR2 YYDKDF come from the germline V gene (reference sequence). CDR3 length: 15 residues. CDR3 sequence reads: CATSSGTGEVETQYF. The CDR3 DNA follows: TGTGCCACCAGCAGTGGAACAGGGGAGGTAGAGACCCAGTACTTC.

The V gene is TRBV6-2 or TRBV6-3, the J gene TRBJ2-6; D is undetermined. V lost 6 bases to trimming and J lost 0 bases, with 9 bases between them. The CDR3 sequence is 15 residues long. CDR1 and CDR2 (germline): MNHEY, SVGEGT. The CDR3 DNA reads TGTGCCAGCAGCATTCACAGCTCTGGGGCCAACGTCCTGACTTTC. Protein product: CASSIHSSGANVLTF.

This clonotype was seen more than once but under ten times. The V gene is TRBV6-5, the J gene TRBJ2-5, with 9 bases that match TRBD1. Per the germline V gene, CDR1 is MNHEY and CDR2 is SVGAGI. The CDR3 length is 14 residues. Germline trimming cut 5 bases from V and 5 bases from J; bases unmatched to any gene: 6. CDR3 protein: CASSNTGGGETQYF. The CDR3 DNA reads TGTGCCAGCAGTAACACAGGGGGCGGGGAGACCCAGTACTTC.

The chain recombines TRBV20-1 with TRBJ2-1; maybe TRBD1 (6 bases). V was clipped by 3 bases and J by 1 base, with 13 bases between them. CDR1 is DFQATT and CDR2 is SNEGSKA in the germline V gene (reference sequence). CDR3 size: 15 residues. CDR3: CSARGRGLSYNEQFF. CDR3 nucleotide sequence: TGCAGTGCTAGGGGAAGGGGGTTATCCTACAATGAGCAGTTCTTC.

V usage is TRBV20-1 and J usage is TRBJ1-5; the D is unclear. CDR1 and CDR2 from the germline V gene are DFQATT and SNEGSKA (reference sequence). The V end lost 3 bases, the J end lost 6 bases, and 9 bases lay between the germline ends. This CDR3 spans 12 amino acids. The CDR3 reads CSARDGFQPQHF. CDR3 DNA sequence: TGCAGTGCTAGGGACGGATTTCAGCCCCAGCATTTT.

This clonotype was observed once. The junction differs from germline at one of its ends, possibly a read error. V and J are TRBV28 and TRBJ2-7, with TRBD1 identical over 7 bases. Germline V gives CDR1 MDHEN, CDR2 SYDVKM. The CDR3 has 13 amino acids. The CDR3 sequence: CVSSTGTDYEQYF. The CDR3 nucleotides read TGTGTCAGCAGCACCGGGACAGACTACGAGCAGTACTTC.

Details on this clonotype: An end of the junction does not agree with germline; a read error may underlie this. The chain links TRBV6-5 to TRBJ1-2, with TRBD1 identical over 7 bases. This CDR3 has 16 amino acids. Germline V gives CDR1 MNHEY, CDR2 SVGAGI. CDR3: CACSKTPRQGGRGYTF. The CDR3 region has the DNA TGTGCCTGCAGTAAGACCCCAAGACAGGGTGGACGTGGCTACACCTTC.

This clonotype was seen a few times. The genes are TRBV21-1 and TRBJ1-2; the table's D gene call, TRBD1, was not cross checked with the DNA. TRBV21-1 counts as a pseudogene. The CDR3 loop spans 16 amino acids. DNA of the CDR3: TGTGCCAGCAGCAGTACAGGGACGGCGCAATGGCATGGCTACACCTTC. Translation gives CASSSTGTAQWHGYTF.

The chain uses TRBV20-1 and TRBJ1-2; D unresolved. Trimming shortened V by 6 bases and J by 8 bases, and 13 bases separated the two germline ends. The CDR3 has 11 amino acids. Germline V lookup: CDR1 DFQATT, CDR2 SNEGSKA (reference sequence). The CDR3 is CSASQQSGYTF. In nucleotides, the CDR3 is TGCAGTGCGAGCCAACAATCGGGCTACACCTTC.

The chain recombines TRBV10-3 with TRBJ2-2, with 9 bases aligning to TRBD1. The CDR3 extends over 16 amino acids. Germline V gene data show CDR1 as ENHRY and CDR2 as SYGVKD. Unmatched junction bases numbered 6, after V lost 5 bases and J lost 2 bases. CDR3 protein: CAISSEGQGNTGELFF. In DNA, the CDR3 is TGTGCCATCAGTTCGGAGGGACAGGGAAACACCGGGGAGCTGTTTTTT.

The table lists this clonotype with a few counts. V and J are TRBV6-5 and TRBJ2-5; possibly TRBD2 for D (6 bases). The V gene's germline CDR1 is MNHEY and CDR2 SVGAGI. V lost 10 bases and J lost 2, with 14 bases in between. This CDR3 region has 13 residues. CDR3 sequence: CATRVGGQETQYF. CDR3 coding DNA: TGTGCCACCAGAGTAGGAGGGCAAGAGACCCAGTACTTC.

This chain connects TRBV15 to TRBJ1-6, with D possibly being TRBD1 (6 bases). Trimming left V 0 bases short and J 4 bases short, with 16 bases between. Germline CDR1 LNHNV, CDR2 YYDKDF (reference sequence). The CDR3 is made up of 18 amino acids. CDR3 coding DNA: TGTGCCACCAGCAGAGATTGGGTGGGGACACAGTATAATTCACCCCTCCACTTT. Its translation is CATSRDWVGTQYNSPLHF.

J is TRBJ2-3 and V is TRBV7-2; TRBD2 aligns across 10 bases. After removal of 6 bases from V and 2 bases from J, the junction contained 5 bases not matched to a gene. CDR1 SGHTA and CDR2 FQGNSA come from the germline V gene. The length of the CDR3 is 15 residues. CDR3: CASSFSGGHTDTQYF. CDR3 nucleotides: TGTGCCAGCAGTTTTAGCGGGGGGCACACAGATACGCAGTATTTT.

The chain links TRBV7-2 to TRBJ2-6, with TRBD1 as a possible D gene (6 bases). Germline V gives CDR1 SGHTA, CDR2 FQGNSA. Trimming removed 1 base from V and 0 bases from J, with 13 bases in between. This CDR3 comprises 18 residues. This CDR3 is CASSLDAAGASGANVLTF. In DNA, the CDR3 is TGTGCCAGCAGCTTAGATGCGGCAGGGGCCTCTGGGGCCAACGTCCTGACTTTC.

This clonotype was counted only a few times. This chain links TRBV5-5 with TRBJ2-4, with TRBD2 identical over 9 bases. Germline assignment: CDR1 SGHKS and CDR2 YYEKEE (reference sequence). The CDR3 length is 16 residues. The trim removed 4 bases at V and 13 bases at J, leaving 18 bases unmatched. The CDR3 DNA reads TGTGCCAGCAGCCCGCGGACTAGCGAGACGACAAGGGCCCAGTACTTC. Protein product: CASSPRTSETTRAQYF.

This clonotype was observed a handful of times. The J gene is TRBJ2-3, the V gene TRBV11-2; D gene unclear. The length of the CDR3 is 15 residues. CDR1 SGHAT and CDR2 FQNNGV come from the germline V gene. The V and J ends lost 1 base and 5 bases respectively, with 13 bases between them. The CDR3 DNA sequence: TGTGCCAGCAGCTTAGGGTCTGGGAACGGAGATACGCAGTATTTT. This sequence encodes CASSLGSGNGDTQYF.

V usage is TRBV4-2 and J usage is TRBJ1-2; 7 nucleotides line up with TRBD1. Unmatched junction bases numbered 10, after V lost 3 bases and J lost 6 bases. The CDR3 length is 15 residues. CDR1 and CDR2 from the germline V gene are LGHNA and YNFKEQ. The CDR3: CASSQGQGGPDGYTF. As DNA, the CDR3 is TGTGCCAGCAGCCAGGGCCAGGGGGGGCCAGATGGCTACACCTTC.

CDR3 sequence reads: CSARDSREETQYF. CDR3 nucleotide sequence: TGCAGTGCTAGAGATAGCAGGGAAGAGACCCAGTACTTC. J is TRBJ2-5 and V is TRBV20-1, with D possibly TRBD1 on 5 matching bases. This CDR3 comprises 13 residues. Trimming took 0 bases from V and 3 from J, leaving 8 bases between them. Germline CDR1 is DFQATT and CDR2 is SNEGSKA (reference sequence).